This TCR beta chain originates from a study of immune evolution from preneoplasia to lung adenocarcinoma. H&E slides confirmed each diagnosis, reviewed by two pathologists independently. Premalignant or tumor cells were enriched by macro-dissection after pathologic assessment. V lost 4 bases and J lost 3; bases outside the gene matches: 9. The germline V gene encodes CDR1 SGHTA and CDR2 FQGNSA. The CDR3 is 16 amino acids. Notes on the study in general: Later-stage lesions appeared to have more T cells, more diversity, less clonality. Highest clonality occurred in KRAS-mutant, not EGFR-mutant or double wild-type, nodules.

Libraries were prepared by immunoSEQ multiplex PCR; TCRdb keeps only in-frame clonotypes and omits some of them. Among around 16,000 clones, 75% to 90% were seen once, and the ten largest hold 2.6%. A word on this clone: Its cognate antigen is unknown.

The sequence was obtained from a person aged 65-85 years with invasive lung adenocarcinoma. The sequenced sample consisted of FFPE invasive lung adenocarcinoma tissue. V and J are TRBV7-2 and TRBJ1-5; 7 bases line up with TRBD1. CDR3 residues: CASSSALQGHNQPQHF. The CDR3 DNA sequence: TGTGCCAGCAGCTCTGCCCTACAGGGGCACAATCAGCCCCAGCATTTT.